The 8 T cell receptor beta chains reported below all come from one sample, sequenced in a study of OX40 agonist ivuxolimab in advanced cancers. Sequenced by immunoSEQ multiplex PCR; TCRdb stores in-frame clones only, minus some. The top ten clones hold over 5% of a sample with about 69,000 clones, under 90% of them seen once. This specimen consisted of CD4+ or CD8+ T cells sorted from blood, obtained in a trial of the OX40 agonist ivuxolimab. Receptor source: an adult with an advanced solid tumor such as melanoma, head and neck, liver or kidney cancer.

CDR3 amino acids: CASSLGPRQETQYF. In DNA, the CDR3 is TGTGCCAGCAGCCTGGGCCCCCGGCAGGAGACCCAGTACTTC. The chain has TRBV7-3 and TRBJ2-5; D call uncertain. CDR1 is SGHTA and CDR2 is FQGTGA in the germline V gene. Trimming stripped 5 bases from V and 5 bases from J, with 15 bases between. This CDR3 comprises 14 residues.

This sequence joins TRBV4-3 and TRBJ2-1; D tentatively fits TRBD1 or TRBD2 (6 bases each). The CDR3 consists of 16 residues. Trimming took 3 bases from V and 7 from J, leaving 19 bases between them. Germline lookup yields CDR1 LGHNA and CDR2 YSLEER. Written as DNA, the CDR3 is TGCGCCAGCAGCCAGGGACAAACAGGGAGGAGGAATGAGCAGTTCTTC. Protein sequence: CASSQGQTGRRNEQFF.

The rearrangement joins TRBV15 to TRBJ2-5; 7 positions agree with TRBD1. The germline V gene encodes CDR1 LNHNV and CDR2 YYDKDF (reference sequence). The V segment lost 1 base and the J segment 1 base; nucleotides outside the gene matches: 3. This CDR3 has 15 residues. Written as DNA, the CDR3 is TGTGCCACCAGCAGAGGGGGACAGTCCCAAGAGACCCAGTACTTC. It encodes CATSRGGQSQETQYF. Together with reference TRBV15 and TRBJ2-5, the CDR3 gives the full variable domain: DAMVIQNPRYQVTQFGKPVTLSCSQTLNHNVMYWYQQKSSQAPKLLFHYYDKDFNNEADTPDNFQSRRPNTSFCFLDIRSPGLGDTAMYLCATSRGGQSQETQYFGPGTRLLVL.

The chain is built from TRBV28 and TRBJ2-1; 7 bases match TRBD2. The CDR3 spans 16 residues. Losses at the gene ends were 7 bases for V and 2 bases for J; bases not matched to a gene: 11. Germline loops: CDR1 MDHEN, CDR2 SYDVKM. CDR3 nucleotide sequence: TGTGCCAGCACCACCGGGGGGTCCGGCCCCTACAATGAGCAGTTCTTC. It encodes CASTTGGSGPYNEQFF.

This clone occurred a few times. V and J are TRBV28 and TRBJ1-5; TRBD1 agrees at 9 bases. The V and J ends lost 4 bases and 4 bases, in that order; junction bases with no gene match: 14. This CDR3 region has 18 residues. Germline V gene sequence: CDR1 MDHEN, CDR2 SYDVKM. This CDR3 reads CASSSDKVGQGFNQPQHF. In DNA, the CDR3 is TGTGCCAGCAGTTCTGACAAGGTGGGACAGGGCTTTAATCAGCCCCAGCATTTT. Full variable domain (missing parts from reference TRBV28 and TRBJ1-5): DVKVTQSSRYLVKRTGEKVFLECVQDMDHENMFWYRQDPGLGLRLIYFSYDVKMKEKGDIPEGYSVSREKKERFSLILESASTNQTSMYLCASSSDKVGQGFNQPQHFGDGTRLSIL.

The chain recombines TRBV28 with TRBJ1-6; TRBD1 agrees at 9 bases. CDR3 length: 16 amino acids. The V segment lost 6 bases and the J segment 4 bases; nucleotides outside the gene matches: 7. CDR1 and CDR2 from the germline V gene are MDHEN and SYDVKM. CDR3 loop: CASRGEGTGYNSPLHF. Written as DNA, the CDR3 is TGTGCCAGCAGGGGGGAAGGGACAGGGTATAATTCACCCCTCCACTTT. The variable domain in full, with the rest retrieved from reference TRBV28 and TRBJ1-6, is DVKVTQSSRYLVKRTGEKVFLECVQDMDHENMFWYRQDPGLGLRLIYFSYDVKMKEKGDIPEGYSVSREKKERFSLILESASTNQTSMYLCASRGEGTGYNSPLHFGNGTRLTVT.

The chain combines TRBV7-9 with TRBJ1-4; D is unresolved. CDR1 and CDR2 (germline): SEHNR, FQNEAQ (reference sequence). This CDR3 has 14 amino acids. The germline V and J ends were trimmed by 2 bases and 1 base, with 5 bases remaining between them. The CDR3 reads CASSLTGTNEKLFF. CDR3 nucleotide sequence: TGTGCCAGCAGCTTAACGGGAACTAATGAAAAACTGTTTTTT.

The V and J genes are TRBV6-1 and TRBJ1-5; 7 bases are shared with TRBD1. Trimming removed 4 bases from V and 0 bases from J; junction bases left unmatched: 6. Germline assignment: CDR1 MNHNS and CDR2 SASEGT. CDR3 size: 16 residues. This chain's CDR3 is CASSGGTAYSNQPQHF. The CDR3 nucleotides read TGTGCCAGCAGTGGCGGGACAGCCTATAGCAATCAGCCCCAGCATTTT.